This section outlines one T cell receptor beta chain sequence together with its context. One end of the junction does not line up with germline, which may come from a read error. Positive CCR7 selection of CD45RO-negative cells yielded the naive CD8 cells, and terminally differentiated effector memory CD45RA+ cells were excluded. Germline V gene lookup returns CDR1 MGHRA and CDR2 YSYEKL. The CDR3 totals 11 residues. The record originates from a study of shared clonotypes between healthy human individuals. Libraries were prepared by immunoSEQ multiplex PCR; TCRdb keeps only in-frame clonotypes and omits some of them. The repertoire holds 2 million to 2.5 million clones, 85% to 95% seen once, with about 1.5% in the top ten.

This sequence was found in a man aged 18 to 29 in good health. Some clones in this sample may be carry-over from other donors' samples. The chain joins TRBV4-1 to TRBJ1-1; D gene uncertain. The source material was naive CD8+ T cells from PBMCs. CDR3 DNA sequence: TGCGCCAGCAGCCATGACACAGAAGCTTTCTTT. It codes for CASSHDTEAFF.